Included here is one TCR beta chain sequence, with context. Its antigen remains unidentified. No per-base quality is available; no much larger clone lies one base away. This record comes from a study of blood T cell repertoires in COVID-19 (dated by TCRdb to the early 2020s). The study in broad terms: Samples covering the acute and convalescent phases of COVID-19 were provided by collaborators in the United States, Italy and Spain. The material from the prospective study consisted of cDNA or gDNA derived from T cells, B-cell-depleted T cells, or PBMCs. Subjects who had been exposed to COVID-19, were actively infected with it, or had recovered from it provided the deeply sampled blood TCRbeta repertoires that made up the dataset. The repertoires were released in a freely available public database meant as a resource for research on the immune response to SARS-CoV-2. Samples were obtained from the ongoing ImmuneRACE study (first 160 participants) and from 1,254 subjects provided by 6 global collaborators. A de-identified subject ID, COVID-19 status, age in years and sex were almost always included in the sample metadata. Where available, HLA class I and class II types were taken from metadata supplied by the sample provider and were not determined by assay-based typing.

The immunoSEQ Assay, a bias-controlled multiplex PCR, was used to amplify TCRbeta CDR3 regions from genomic DNA. In the source study's methods: Within the assay, amplification of reference gene primers was used to estimate how many nucleated cells each sample contained. To quantify the absolute abundance of each unique TCRbeta CDR3 rearrangement, sequence reads were collapsed and filtered. For each sample, productive Simpson clonality was calculated as the square root of Simpson's diversity index over productive rearrangements. TCRdb obtained this table from immuneACCESS and retained in-frame rearrangements with V and J assigned. These tables miss some clones; where compared with another copy, unresolved V genes account for less than half of the shortfall, and the remainder is unexplained. From that table come the V and J calls and clone size; the DNA was used to work out D and trimming. For this sample the table gives roughly 280,000 clones, of which 70% to 90% were detected only once. 11% of the sample is held by the ten biggest clonotypes.

CDR1 and CDR2 are drawn from the germline V gene: MDHEN, SYDVKM. The CDR3 starts with the cysteine, ends with the phenylalanine, and has 14 residues. Only CDR3 DNA is held: 42 bases, read in frame from base 1. The trim is 2 bases for V and 4 bases for J, with a gap of 11 bases between the germline ends. Collaborating institutions collected whole blood in K2EDTA tubes following their own protocols. Collaborator samples were shipped for TCRbeta analysis as frozen whole blood, isolated PBMCs, or DNA extracted from either sample type. Overall study results and their limits: How much clinical and demographic metadata was included differed by source and by participant, and the metadata was provided uncurated.

The TCR sequence derives from an older woman with acute or convalescent COVID-19. Material for sequencing was peripheral blood. In this chain, TRBV28 is recombined with TRBJ1-2, with an unclear D gene assignment. This receptor has the CDR3 CASSLQRQAYGYTF. The sequence in DNA is TGTGCCAGCAGTTTACAACGGCAGGCCTATGGCTACACCTTC.